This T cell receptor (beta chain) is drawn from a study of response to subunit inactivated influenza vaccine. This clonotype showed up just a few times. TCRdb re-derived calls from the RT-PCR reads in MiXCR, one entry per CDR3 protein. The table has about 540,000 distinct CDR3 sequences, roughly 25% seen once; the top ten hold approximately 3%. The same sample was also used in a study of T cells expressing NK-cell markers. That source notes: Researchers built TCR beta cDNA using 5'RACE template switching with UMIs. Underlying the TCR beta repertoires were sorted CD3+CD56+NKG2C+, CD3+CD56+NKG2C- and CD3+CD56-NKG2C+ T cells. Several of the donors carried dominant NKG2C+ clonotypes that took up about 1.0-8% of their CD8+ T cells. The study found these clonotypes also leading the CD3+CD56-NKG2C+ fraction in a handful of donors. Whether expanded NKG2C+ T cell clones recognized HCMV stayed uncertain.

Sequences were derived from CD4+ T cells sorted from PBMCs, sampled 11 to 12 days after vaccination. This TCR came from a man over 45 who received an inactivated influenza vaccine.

The CDR3 is CASSRRGVSSYNEQFF. The CDR3 coding sequence is TGTGCCAGCAGCCGCCGGGGAGTGAGCTCCTACAATGAGCAGTTCTTC. The chain couples TRBV5-5 to TRBJ2-1; D may be TRBD2 (5 bases). Germline CDR1 SGHKS, CDR2 YYEKEE (reference sequence). The CDR3 totals 16 residues. The V and J ends lost 4 bases and 0 bases respectively, with 14 bases between them.